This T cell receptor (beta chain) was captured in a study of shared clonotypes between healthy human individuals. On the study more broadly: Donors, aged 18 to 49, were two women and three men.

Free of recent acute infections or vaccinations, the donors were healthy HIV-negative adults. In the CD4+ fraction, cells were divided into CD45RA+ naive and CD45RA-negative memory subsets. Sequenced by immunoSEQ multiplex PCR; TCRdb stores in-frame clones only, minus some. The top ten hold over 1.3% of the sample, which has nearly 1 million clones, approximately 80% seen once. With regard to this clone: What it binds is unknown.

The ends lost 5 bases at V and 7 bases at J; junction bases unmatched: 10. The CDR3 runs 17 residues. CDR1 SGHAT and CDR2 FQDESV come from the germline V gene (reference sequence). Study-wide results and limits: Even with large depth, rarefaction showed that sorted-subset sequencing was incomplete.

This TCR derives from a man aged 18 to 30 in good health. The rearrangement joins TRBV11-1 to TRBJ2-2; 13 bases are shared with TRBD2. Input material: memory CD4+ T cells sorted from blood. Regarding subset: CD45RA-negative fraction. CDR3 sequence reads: CASSRRLAGGVGGELFF. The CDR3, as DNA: TGTGCCAGCAGCCGAAGACTAGCGGGAGGAGTAGGCGGGGAGCTGTTTTTT.